The 5 T cell receptor beta chains below come from one sample, sequenced in a study of PD-1 blockade in classical Hodgkin lymphoma. The patients all showed relapse after autologous stem cell transplantation, while their brentuximab vedotin exposure varied. Clones were sequenced by immunoSEQ multiplex PCR, and TCRdb holds only the in-frame ones, with some missing. The sample lists about 94,000 clones; roughly nine tenths were seen once. Sequenced here: peripheral blood mononuclear cells (PBMCs), sampled before the second cycle of nivolumab. These receptors were collected from a human donor with classical Hodgkin lymphoma.

The rearrangement links TRBV11-2 to TRBJ1-1, with a possible D match to TRBD1 (6 bases). V lost 4 bases and J 0 bases, leaving 21 bases between the germline ends. Germline V lookup: CDR1 SGHAT, CDR2 FQNNGV. The CDR3 is made up of 18 amino acids. The CDR3 region is CASSSLAPTGPVNTEAFF. The CDR3 nucleotides read TGTGCCAGCAGCTCGCTAGCCCCCACAGGGCCGGTGAACACTGAAGCTTTCTTT.

This clone was seen more than once but under ten times. Here the CDR3 reads CASSTSTTSGSTSNTQYF. The CDR3 coding sequence is TGTGCCAGCAGCACGTCAACGACTAGCGGGAGCACAAGCAATACGCAGTATTTT. V and J are TRBV7-9 and TRBJ2-3; 12 bases are a match to TRBD2. The CDR3 has 18 amino acids. CDR1 and CDR2 (germline): SEHNR, FQNEAQ (reference sequence). Losses at the gene ends were 5 bases for V and 7 bases for J; bases not matched to a gene: 16.

The rearrangement links TRBV6-5 to TRBJ2-7, with unresolved D. Germline V gene data show CDR1 as MNHEY and CDR2 as SVGAGI. The V gene lost 0 bases and the J gene lost 5 bases, with 11 bases spanning the gap. The CDR3 sequence is 14 residues long. The CDR3 is CASSYSGWSHEQYF. The CDR3, as DNA: TGTGCCAGCAGTTACTCAGGGTGGTCCCACGAGCAGTACTTC.

The chain couples TRBV5-6 to TRBJ2-5; D gene ambiguous. CDR3 size: 15 residues. The V and J ends lost 0 bases and 2 bases respectively, with 11 bases between them. Per the germline V gene, CDR1 is SGHDT and CDR2 is YYEEEE. The CDR3 here is CASSLGFGIQETQYF. For the CDR3, the DNA is TGTGCCAGCAGCTTGGGGTTCGGAATACAAGAGACCCAGTACTTC.

CDR3 amino acids: CASSLRTSGPSYNEQFF. The CDR3 DNA reads TGTGCCAGCAGCCTTCGGACTAGCGGGCCCTCCTACAATGAGCAGTTCTTC. This chain uses TRBV11-2 with TRBJ2-1; TRBD2 matches at 11 bases. The germline gives CDR1 SGHAT, CDR2 FQNNGV. The ends lost 5 bases at V and 0 bases at J; junction bases unmatched: 6. This CDR3 is built from 17 residues. Full variable domain (outside the CDR3, taken from reference TRBV11-2 and TRBJ2-1): EAGVAQSPRYKIIEKRQSVAFWCNPISGHATLYWYQQILGQGPKLLIQFQNNGVVDDSQLPKDRFSAERLKGVDSTLKIQPAKLEDSAVYLCASSLRTSGPSYNEQFFGPGTRLTVL.